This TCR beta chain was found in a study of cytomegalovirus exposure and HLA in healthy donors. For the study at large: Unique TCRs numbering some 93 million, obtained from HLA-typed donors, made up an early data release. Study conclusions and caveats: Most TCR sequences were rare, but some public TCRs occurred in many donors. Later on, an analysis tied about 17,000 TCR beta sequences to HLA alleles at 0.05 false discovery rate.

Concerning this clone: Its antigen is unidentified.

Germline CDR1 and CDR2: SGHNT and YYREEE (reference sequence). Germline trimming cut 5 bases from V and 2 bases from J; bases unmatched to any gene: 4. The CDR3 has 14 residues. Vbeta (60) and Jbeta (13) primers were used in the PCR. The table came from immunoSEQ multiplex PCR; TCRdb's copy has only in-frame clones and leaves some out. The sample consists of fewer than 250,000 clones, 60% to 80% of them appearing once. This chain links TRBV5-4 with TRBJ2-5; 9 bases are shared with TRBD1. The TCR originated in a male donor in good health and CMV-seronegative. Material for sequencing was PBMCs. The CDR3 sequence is CASRPDRGQETQYF. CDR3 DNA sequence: TGTGCCAGCAGACCGGACAGGGGTCAAGAGACCCAGTACTTC.